This T cell receptor (beta chain) was sequenced during a study of control samples from healthy donors and cancer patients. V gave up 6 bases and J gave up 0 bases; unmatched junction bases: 4. The CDR3 has 15 residues. Looked up from germline, CDR1 is LNHDA and CDR2 is SQIVND (reference sequence). The table came from immunoSEQ multiplex PCR; TCRdb's copy has only in-frame clones and leaves some out. Here the sample spans approximately 52,000 clones, roughly 90% being singletons. V is TRBV19 and J is TRBJ2-3; TRBD2 agrees at 9 bases. Sample: blood. This receptor was identified in a man aged 50-60 years in good health. CDR3 in amino acids: CASRRLAESTDTQYF. CDR3 nucleotide sequence: TGTGCCAGTAGGCGACTAGCGGAGAGCACAGATACGCAGTATTTT.